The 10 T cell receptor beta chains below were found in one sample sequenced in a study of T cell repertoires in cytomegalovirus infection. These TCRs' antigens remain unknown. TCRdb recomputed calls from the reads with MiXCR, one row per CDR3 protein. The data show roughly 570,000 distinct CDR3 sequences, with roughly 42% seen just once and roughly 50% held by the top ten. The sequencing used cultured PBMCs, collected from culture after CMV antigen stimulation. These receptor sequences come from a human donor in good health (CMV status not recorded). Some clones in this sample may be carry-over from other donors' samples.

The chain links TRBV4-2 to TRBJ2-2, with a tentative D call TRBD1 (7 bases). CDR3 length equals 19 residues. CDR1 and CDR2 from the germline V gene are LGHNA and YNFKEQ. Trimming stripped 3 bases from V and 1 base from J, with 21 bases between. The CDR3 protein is CASSHGSTGDLMNTGELFF. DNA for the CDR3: TGTGCCAGCAGCCACGGGTCTACAGGGGACTTAATGAACACCGGGGAGCTGTTTTTT.

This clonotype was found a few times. The CDR3: CASSFRQRPYEQYF. The CDR3 DNA follows: TGTGCCAGCAGTTTTAGACAGAGGCCATACGAGCAGTACTTC. The rearrangement joins TRBV28 to TRBJ2-7; maybe TRBD1 (5 bases). There are 14 residues in the CDR3. The germline gives CDR1 MDHEN, CDR2 SYDVKM. The V and J ends lost 3 bases and 4 bases respectively, with 13 bases between them.

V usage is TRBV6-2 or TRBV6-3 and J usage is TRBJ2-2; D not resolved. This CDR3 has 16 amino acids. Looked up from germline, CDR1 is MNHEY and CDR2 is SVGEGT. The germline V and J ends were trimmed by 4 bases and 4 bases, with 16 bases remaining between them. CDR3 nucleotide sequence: TGTGCCAGCAGTTCGCACGCGGCGCGGAGCACCGGGGAGCTGTTTTTT. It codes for CASSSHAARSTGELFF.

The CDR3 sequence: CASSYEAGEVYTEAFF. CDR3 in DNA: TGTGCCAGCAGTTACGAGGCAGGGGAGGTTTACACTGAAGCTTTCTTT. The chain employs TRBV6-5 and TRBJ1-1; D is possibly TRBD1 (6 bases). This CDR3 comprises 16 residues. Between the trimmed V and J ends, which lost 2 bases and 3 bases, there was a span of 16 bases. Germline CDR1 and CDR2: MNHEY and SVGAGI.

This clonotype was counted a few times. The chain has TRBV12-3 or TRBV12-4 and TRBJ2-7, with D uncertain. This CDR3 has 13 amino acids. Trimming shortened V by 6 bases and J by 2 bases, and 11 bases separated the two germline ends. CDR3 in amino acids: CASSLLAPYEQYF. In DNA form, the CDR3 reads TGTGCCAGCAGCCTTTTAGCCCCCTACGAGCAGTACTTC.

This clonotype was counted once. CDR3 sequence: CASSSAGGIAGGQGNEQFF. Written as DNA, the CDR3 is TGTGCCAGCAGCTCCGCAGGGGGAATAGCGGGAGGCCAGGGGAATGAGCAGTTCTTC. V is TRBV11-3 and J is TRBJ2-1; 10 bases match TRBD2. This CDR3 is built from 19 residues. After removal of 4 bases from V and 7 bases from J, the junction contained 19 bases not matched to a gene. The germline CDR1 and CDR2 sequences are SGHNT and YENEEA.

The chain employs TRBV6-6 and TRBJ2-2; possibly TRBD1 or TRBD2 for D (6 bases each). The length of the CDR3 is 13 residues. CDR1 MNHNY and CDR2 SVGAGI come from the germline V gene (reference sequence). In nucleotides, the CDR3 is TGTGTCACGAGGGGGGACAACACCGGGGAGCTGTTTTTT. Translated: CVTRGDNTGELFF.

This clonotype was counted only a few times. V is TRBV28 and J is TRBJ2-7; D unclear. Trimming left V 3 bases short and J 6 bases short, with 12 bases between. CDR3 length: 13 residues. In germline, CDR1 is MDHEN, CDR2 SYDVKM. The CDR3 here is CASSLGSLSEQYF. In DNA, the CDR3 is TGTGCCAGCAGTTTGGGCAGTCTATCCGAGCAGTACTTC.

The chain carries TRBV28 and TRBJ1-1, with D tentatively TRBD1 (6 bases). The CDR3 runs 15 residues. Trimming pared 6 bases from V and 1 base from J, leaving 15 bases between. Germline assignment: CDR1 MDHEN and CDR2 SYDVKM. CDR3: CASSPTGTQNTEAFF. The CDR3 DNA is TGTGCCAGCAGCCCAACCGGGACACAGAACACTGAAGCTTTCTTT.

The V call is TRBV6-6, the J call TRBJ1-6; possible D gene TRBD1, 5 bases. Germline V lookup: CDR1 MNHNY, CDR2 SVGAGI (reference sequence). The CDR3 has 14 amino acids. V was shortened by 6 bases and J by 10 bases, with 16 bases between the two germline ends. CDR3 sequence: CASSYDMGRSPLHF. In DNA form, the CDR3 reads TGTGCCAGCAGCTATGACATGGGACGGTCACCCCTCCACTTT.